These 18 T cell receptor beta chains came from one sample sequenced in a study of monozygotic twins with inflammatory bowel disease. TCRdb reprocessed the 5' RACE reads and keeps a single row for each CDR3 protein, giving no DNA. The ten most abundant clones cover 7.5% to 8% of a sample with some 200,000 distinct CDR3 sequences. The sequenced sample consisted of blood. Receptor source: a human donor with ulcerative colitis or Crohn's disease, or a healthy co-twin of an affected twin (not recorded which).

V is TRBV29-1 and J is TRBJ2-1; the TRBD1 assignment by TCRdb is unverifiable without DNA. Per germline, CDR1 SQVTM and CDR2 ANQGSEA. CDR3 length: 15 residues. The CDR3 sequence: CSVEDRQGAYNEQFF.

The rearrangement joins TRBV7-3 to TRBJ2-3. The CDR3 spans 15 residues. The germline V gene encodes CDR1 SGHTA and CDR2 FQGTGA. The CDR3 region is CASSLNNYGPDTQYF.

The genes are TRBV12-3 or TRBV12-4 and TRBJ2-3. The CDR3 covers 14 residues. The CDR3 reads CASSFDFSTDTQYF.

The chain is built from TRBV7-8 and TRBJ2-6. The CDR3 spans 18 residues. The germline gives CDR1 SGHVS, CDR2 FQNEAQ. CDR3 residues: CASSHRVPPGSGANVLTF.

The chain combines TRBV12-3 or TRBV12-4 with TRBJ2-1; TCRdb's assignment of TRBD2 cannot be checked, as there is no DNA. CDR3 size: 14 residues. The CDR3 loop reads CASSWTSKRNEQFF.

The chain employs TRBV18 and TRBJ1-3. CDR3 size: 16 residues. Germline V gene lookup returns CDR1 KGHSH and CDR2 LQKENI. CDR3 amino acids: CASSPNRDTTGNTIYF.

In terms of frequency, this clonotype is medium-sized. This chain connects TRBV5-1 to TRBJ2-7. Germline V gives CDR1 SGHRS, CDR2 YFSETQ. The CDR3 runs to 15 residues. Here the CDR3 reads CASSLDQGLAYEQYF.

V gene TRBV29-1 combines with J gene TRBJ2-5; TCRdb names TRBD1, which stays unverified in the absence of DNA. The CDR3 contains 12 residues. From germline, CDR1 is SQVTM and CDR2 ANQGSEA. This chain's CDR3 is CSGNRGQETQYF.

The chain is built from TRBV7-8 and TRBJ2-3; TCRdb reports TRBD2, a call that lacks DNA to check it against. Germline V gene sequence: CDR1 SGHVS, CDR2 FQNEAQ. CDR3 length equals 16 residues. This CDR3 reads CASSLAPGPYTDTQYF.

The chain uses TRBV3-1 and TRBJ2-5; TCRdb reports TRBD1, a call that lacks DNA to check it against. This CDR3 is built from 15 residues. CDR1 LGHDT and CDR2 YNNKEL come from the germline V gene (reference sequence). CDR3 protein: CASSQPFAGAETQYF.

The chain links TRBV12-3 or TRBV12-4 to TRBJ2-5; TCRdb calls TRBD1, which cannot be checked without DNA. The CDR3 is made up of 14 amino acids. The CDR3 sequence: CASSPRERIETQYF.

The chain joins TRBV29-1 to TRBJ1-1; TCRdb returns TRBD1, unconfirmable since there is no DNA. Germline CDR1 is SQVTM and CDR2 is ANQGSEA. This CDR3 has 15 residues. The CDR3 sequence is CSVSGVPPENTEAFF. Drawing the rest from reference TRBV29-1 and TRBJ1-1, the complete variable domain is SAVISQKPSRDICQRGTSLTIQCQVDSQVTMMFWYRQQPGQSLTLIATANQGSEATYESGFVIDKFPISRPNLTFSTLTVSNMSPEDSSIYLCSVSGVPPENTEAFFGQGTRLTVV.

The genes are TRBV11-2 and TRBJ2-7. The CDR3 totals 14 residues. Germline V gives CDR1 SGHAT, CDR2 FQNNGV. The CDR3 is CASSLSSGIDEQYF.

V gene TRBV5-1 combines with J gene TRBJ2-3; lacking DNA, the TRBD2 call made by TCRdb goes unchecked. The V gene's germline CDR1 is SGHRS and CDR2 YFSETQ. This CDR3 contains 12 residues. The CDR3 region is CASSFGRDTQYF. Full variable domain (remainder filled in from reference TRBV5-1 and TRBJ2-3): KAGVTQTPRYLIKTRGQQVTLSCSPISGHRSVSWYQQTPGQGLQFLFEYFSETQRNKGNFPGRFSGRQFSNSRSEMNVSTLELGDSALYLCASSFGRDTQYFGPGTRLTVL.

V gene TRBV5-6 combines with J gene TRBJ2-1. The CDR3 covers 13 residues. The germline CDR1 and CDR2 sequences are SGHDT and YYEEEE. The CDR3 sequence is CASSGSHYNEHFF.

The rearrangement links TRBV7-3 to TRBJ2-3; the D gene TCRdb calls, TRBD2, cannot be checked with no DNA. Germline values: CDR1 SGHTA, CDR2 FQGTGA. The CDR3 totals 14 residues. CDR3: CASSPAATSVAQYF.

The chain is built from TRBV7-3 and TRBJ2-1; without DNA, the TCRdb call of TRBD1 cannot be checked. The CDR3 is 12 amino acids. Germline V gene lookup returns CDR1 SGHTA and CDR2 FQGTGA. The CDR3 spells CASSITGNEQFF.

J is TRBJ2-7 and V is TRBV23-1; TCRdb names TRBD2, which stays unverified in the absence of DNA. TRBV23-1 is an ORF, with its function uncertain. This CDR3 region has 17 residues. CDR3 sequence reads: CASSQSADGRGGYEQYF.